These 9 T cell receptor beta chains originate from one sample sequenced in a study of blood T cell repertoires in COVID-19 (dated by TCRdb to about 2020). The method was the immunoSEQ multiplex PCR assay. TCRdb took over this immuneACCESS table, retaining in-frame rearrangements with V and J assigned. Such tables are incomplete; in checked studies, under half of the missing clones stem from an unresolved V gene, and the remainder is unexplained. The sample table lists more than 300,000 clones, approximately 90% of them with a count of one. About 1.2% of the sample rests with the top ten. The material sequenced was PBMCs or T cells enriched from blood (not recorded which). The receptors shown here come from a woman between 18 and 29 years old who had recovered from COVID-19.

In DNA form, the CDR3 reads TGTGCCAGCAGCGTCGGGACTGCCTTCTCCTACGAGCAGTACTTC. Translated: CASSVGTAFSYEQYF. The chain has TRBV9 and TRBJ2-7, with D possibly TRBD2 on 6 matching bases. Trimming took off 2 bases at V and 0 bases at J, with 12 bases between the two ends. In germline, CDR1 is SGDLS, CDR2 YYNGEE. The length of the CDR3 is 15 residues.

This chain connects TRBV29-1 to TRBJ1-2, with D possibly being TRBD1 (6 bases). Germline-derived CDR1 and CDR2 are SQVTM and ANQGSEA. V shed 6 bases and J shed 2 bases, with 10 bases lying between them. The CDR3 totals 12 residues. As DNA, the CDR3 is TGCAGCGTGACTGACAGGAACTATGGCTACACCTTC. As protein: CSVTDRNYGYTF.

The J gene is TRBJ2-5, the V gene TRBV19, with 7 positions matching TRBD1. The length of the CDR3 is 14 residues. Germline V gene data show CDR1 as LNHDA and CDR2 as SQIVND (reference sequence). J lost 1 base, V lost 2 bases, and 1 base had no gene match. CDR3 nucleotide sequence: TGTGCCAGTAGTATATGGGACAGCCAAGAGACCCAGTACTTC. It codes for CASSIWDSQETQYF.

The V call is TRBV4-3, the J call TRBJ2-1, with D possibly matching TRBD2 (7 bases). V was pared by 0 bases and J by 2 bases, with 14 bases between. This CDR3 has 17 amino acids. Germline CDR1 is LGHNA and CDR2 is YSLEER. The CDR3 region has the DNA TGCGCCAGCAGCCAAGAATGGGGGGGCCAGCCCTACAATGAGCAGTTCTTC. It is translated as CASSQEWGGQPYNEQFF.

J is TRBJ1-1 and V is TRBV6-4; D is unclear. V lost 5 bases, J lost 1 base, and 8 bases lay in between. Germline V gives CDR1 MRHNA, CDR2 SNTAGT. The CDR3 runs 13 residues. CDR3 sequence reads: CASSSEGNTEAFF. CDR3 coding DNA: TGTGCCAGCAGTTCCGAGGGGAACACTGAAGCTTTCTTT.

The chain employs TRBV3-1 (or the pseudogene TRBV3-2) and TRBJ1-2; 10 positions match TRBD1. From germline, CDR1 is LGHDT and CDR2 YNNKEL (reference sequence). The CDR3 consists of 14 residues. J gave up 7 bases and V 5 bases, and 7 bases lay outside the gene matches. CDR3 protein: CASSDIDRGLGYTF. In nucleotides, the CDR3 is TGTGCCAGCAGCGACATAGACAGGGGGCTTGGCTACACCTTC.

The J gene is TRBJ1-2, the V gene TRBV29-1, with 8 bases lining up with TRBD1. CDR1 is SQVTM, CDR2 ANQGSEA, per germline. This CDR3 region has 13 residues. The J segment lost 4 bases and the V segment lost 4 bases, leaving 5 bases of the junction unmatched. CDR3 in DNA: TGCAGCGTTGCAGGGACAGGTTTCTATGGCTACACCTTC. It translates to CSVAGTGFYGYTF.

The gene calls are TRBV19 and TRBJ2-6; no firm D call. The CDR3 totals 15 residues. Germline-derived CDR1 and CDR2 are LNHDA and SQIVND (reference sequence). Trimming left V 6 bases short and J 0 bases short, with 9 bases between. The CDR3 sequence is CASSRSSSGANVLTF. Written as DNA, the CDR3 is TGTGCCAGTAGCAGGTCGAGCTCTGGGGCCAACGTCCTGACTTTC.

V usage is TRBV6-5 and J usage is TRBJ1-3; D is perhaps TRBD1 (5 bases). CDR3 length: 14 residues. CDR1 is MNHEY and CDR2 is SVGAGI in the germline V gene. V was pared by 5 bases and J by 4 bases, with 12 bases between. This CDR3 is CASSPEDRGNTIYF. As DNA, the CDR3 is TGTGCCAGCAGTCCCGAAGACAGAGGAAACACCATATATTTT.